One and the same sample provided the 27 T cell receptor beta chains below, sequenced in a study of breast tumors, draining lymph nodes, adjacent tissues. TCRdb used MiXCR to reprocess the multiplex PCR reads, holding one entry per CDR3 protein. The sample has approximately 210,000 distinct CDR3 sequences; about 34% are singletons. The lymph nodes were axillary draining lymph nodes from breast cancer patients. Input material: axillary lymph node tissue. These receptors originate from a female donor with breast cancer. Some clones in this sample may be carry-over from other donors' samples.

On this clonotype: At one boundary the junction diverges from the germline segment, which might be a read error. The rearrangement joins TRBV14 to TRBJ2-1; no firm D call. This CDR3 contains 14 residues. Germline V gene sequence: CDR1 SGHDN, CDR2 FVKESK. The CDR3 reads CASSHNLLSNEQSF. In DNA, the CDR3 is TGTGCCAGCAGCCATAACCTCCTTTCCAATGAGCAGTCCTTC.

The rearrangement uses TRBV20-1 and TRBJ2-1, with 9 bases fitting TRBD2. V lost 6 bases and J lost 6; bases outside the gene matches: 15. Germline-derived CDR1 and CDR2 are DFQATT and SNEGSKA (reference sequence). The CDR3 has 16 residues. CDR3 amino acids: CSARIPTSGRGNEQFF. The CDR3, as DNA: TGCAGTGCCAGGATCCCGACTAGCGGTAGGGGCAATGAGCAGTTCTTC.

The table lists this clonotype with many counts. The chain is built from TRBV19 and TRBJ2-3; D is unresolved. CDR1 is LNHDA and CDR2 is SQIVND in the germline V gene (reference sequence). This CDR3 contains 14 residues. V shed 3 bases and J shed 0 bases, with 7 bases lying between them. The CDR3 DNA is TGTGCCAGTAGTATCCGGATTAGCACAGATACGCAGTATTTT. Its translation: CASSIRISTDTQYF.

This clonotype was found many times. This chain links TRBV20-1 with TRBJ2-1; 15 bases match TRBD2. Germline CDR1 reads DFQATT; CDR2 reads SNEGSKA (reference sequence). The CDR3 contains 17 residues. V trimming: 3 bases; J trimming: 7 bases; junction bases outside the gene matches: 10. The chain's CDR3 is CSASGLAGGLLGNEQFF. DNA of the CDR3: TGCAGTGCTAGCGGACTAGCGGGAGGGCTTCTGGGGAATGAGCAGTTCTTC.

As concerns this clonotype: This could be a read error, since a much larger clone is one nucleotide away. The genes are TRBV6-1 and TRBJ2-7; 7 bases match TRBD1. This CDR3 has 14 residues. Germline CDR1 MNHNS, CDR2 SASEGT. Germline trimming cut 5 bases from V and 3 bases from J; bases unmatched to any gene: 7. The CDR3 bases are TGTGCCAGCAGTCCCCTGGACAGGAGCTACGAGCAGTACTTC. It yields the protein CASSPLDRSYEQYF.

The chain combines TRBV19 with TRBJ1-1, with D possibly being TRBD1 (6 bases). V lost 3 bases to trimming and J lost 0 bases, with 14 bases between them. The germline gives CDR1 LNHDA, CDR2 SQIVND (reference sequence). The CDR3 totals 16 residues. Written as DNA, the CDR3 is TGTGCCAGTAGTATGGGCAGGAGGGGGATGAACACTGAAGCTTTCTTT. This encodes CASSMGRRGMNTEAFF.

The chain employs TRBV7-6 and TRBJ2-1; the D is unclear. Per germline, CDR1 SGHVS and CDR2 FNYEAQ. The V and J ends lost 4 bases and 3 bases respectively, with 19 bases between them. This CDR3 is built from 17 residues. CDR3 residues: CASSSLGSSPSYNEQFF. Written as DNA, the CDR3 is TGTGCCAGCAGCTCCCTTGGTTCCAGCCCTAGCTACAATGAGCAGTTCTTC.

There are many counts of this clonotype. The rearrangement joins TRBV4-3 to TRBJ2-3; 8 bases fit TRBD2. V dropped 4 bases and J dropped 5; count of bases not matched to a gene: 8. The CDR3 runs to 15 residues. Germline V lookup: CDR1 LGHNA, CDR2 YSLEER. The CDR3 sequence is CASSLAASGGDTQYF. CDR3 coding DNA: TGCGCCAGCAGCCTAGCGGCCAGCGGGGGAGATACGCAGTATTTT.

This clonotype has ten or more counts. The J gene is TRBJ1-6, the V gene TRBV4-1; D is unresolved. The length of the CDR3 is 16 residues. Trimming cost V 1 base and J 3 bases, with 10 bases left between them. The V gene's germline CDR1 is MGHRA and CDR2 YSYEKL. CDR3 in DNA: TGCGCCAGCAGCCAAGGTGTACCCAGCTATAATTCACCCCTCCACTTT. Its translation is CASSQGVPSYNSPLHF.

The J gene is TRBJ2-7, the V gene TRBV15, with 10 bases that match TRBD1. Losses at the gene ends were 3 bases for V and 5 bases for J; bases not matched to a gene: 13. The CDR3 loop spans 17 amino acids. Looked up from germline, CDR1 is LNHNV and CDR2 is YYDKDF (reference sequence). The CDR3 is CATSSQTLGQGIHEQYF. The CDR3 DNA is TGTGCCACCAGCAGCCAAACCTTGGGACAGGGGATCCACGAGCAGTACTTC. Drawing the rest from reference TRBV15 and TRBJ2-7, the complete variable domain is DAMVIQNPRYQVTQFGKPVTLSCSQTLNHNVMYWYQQKSSQAPKLLFHYYDKDFNNEADTPDNFQSRRPNTSFCFLDIRSPGLGDTAMYLCATSSQTLGQGIHEQYFGPGTRLTVT.

In its sample, this clonotype was seen many times. The V call is TRBV11-2, the J call TRBJ1-3, with D possibly matching TRBD1 (5 bases). The V and J ends lost 5 bases and 3 bases respectively, with 5 bases between them. This CDR3 comprises 12 residues. Germline-derived CDR1 and CDR2 are SGHAT and FQNNGV. The CDR3 spells CASSQGGNTIYF. CDR3 sequence (DNA): TGTGCCAGCAGCCAGGGTGGAAACACCATATATTTT.

For this clonotype: The junction departs from germline at one end; a sequencing error may be responsible. This sequence joins TRBV9 and TRBJ1-2; D might be TRBD1 (6 bases). Germline CDR1 SGDLS, CDR2 YYNGEE. This CDR3 has 15 amino acids. DNA for the CDR3: TGTGCCAGCGGCGTAGACTCAGGGGAGGGGTATGGCTCCACCTTC. Amino acids: CASGVDSGEGYGSTF.

This clonotype was seen repeatedly, ten times or more. J is TRBJ2-1 and V is TRBV6-5; no firm D call. Germline loops: CDR1 MNHEY, CDR2 SVGAGI. The CDR3 sequence is 13 residues long. V was cut by 2 bases and J by 9 bases, with 11 bases left in between. The CDR3 loop reads CASSYGPETEQFF. The CDR3 DNA sequence: TGTGCCAGCAGTTACGGGCCCGAGACTGAGCAGTTCTTC.

This clonotype was seen ten or more times. The rearrangement links TRBV20-1 to TRBJ2-7, with 10 bases identical to TRBD2. This CDR3 has 14 residues. The germline gives CDR1 DFQATT, CDR2 SNEGSKA (reference sequence). J gave up 0 bases and V 2 bases, and 1 base lay outside the gene matches. The CDR3 protein is CSARLAGDSYEQYF. In nucleotides, the CDR3 is TGCAGTGCTAGACTAGCGGGAGACTCCTACGAGCAGTACTTC.

This clonotype turned up a few times. This chain links TRBV5-8 with TRBJ2-7; no clear D gene. Between the trimmed V and J ends, which lost 1 base and 2 bases, there was a span of 13 bases. The germline gives CDR1 SGHTS, CDR2 YDEGEE. The CDR3 consists of 15 residues. CDR3 residues: CASSLPGRPPYEQYF. The DNA for the CDR3 is TGTGCCAGCAGCTTGCCGGGCCGACCGCCCTACGAGCAGTACTTC. Using reference TRBV5-8 and TRBJ2-7 for the parts outside the CDR3, the full variable domain is EAGVTQSPTHLIKTRGQQATLRCSPISGHTSVYWYQQALGLGLQFLLWYDEGEERNRGNFPPRFSGRQFPNYSSELNVNALELEDSALYLCASSLPGRPPYEQYFGPGTRLTVT.

For this clonotype: Germline is not matched at one junction end, which may reflect a read error. This chain links TRBV5-1 with TRBJ2-7, with D tentatively TRBD2 (6 bases). The germline V gene has CDR1 SGHRS and CDR2 YFSETQ. This CDR3 contains 15 residues. The CDR3 bases are TGCGCCGGCAGCTTGGAGGGCCTTAGCTCCTACGAGCAATACTTC. Translated, it gives CAGSLEGLSSYEQYF.

This chain joins TRBV12-3 or TRBV12-4 and TRBJ2-7; 7 bases are shared with TRBD2. With 5 bases clipped from V and 2 bases from J, the junction kept 6 bases outside the gene matches. The CDR3 is 14 residues long. Written as DNA, the CDR3 is TGTGCCAGCAGTCGAAGCGGGAATACCTACGAGCAGTACTTC. It encodes CASSRSGNTYEQYF.

This clonotype appeared many times. The chain employs TRBV5-1 and TRBJ2-3, with 10 bases matching TRBD2. The trim removed 1 base at V and 5 bases at J, leaving 1 base unmatched. The germline V gene encodes CDR1 SGHRS and CDR2 YFSETQ. The CDR3 consists of 14 residues. CDR3 sequence reads: CASSLSGGEDTQYF. The CDR3 DNA reads TGCGCCAGCAGCTTGAGCGGGGGGGAAGATACGCAGTATTTT. The full variable domain, its missing parts supplied by reference TRBV5-1 and TRBJ2-3, is KAGVTQTPRYLIKTRGQQVTLSCSPISGHRSVSWYQQTPGQGLQFLFEYFSETQRNKGNFPGRFSGRQFSNSRSEMNVSTLELGDSALYLCASSLSGGEDTQYFGPGTRLTVL.

This clonotype appeared a few times. Possible read error: a much larger clone is one base away. The chain employs TRBV12-3 or TRBV12-4 and TRBJ1-5; D is possibly TRBD1 (5 bases). The CDR3 loop spans 15 amino acids. The V gene lost 6 bases and the J gene lost 4 bases, with 16 bases spanning the gap. In DNA form, the CDR3 reads TGTGCCAGCAGGCACACAGGTTTTTCTAATCAGCCCCAGCATTTT. Its translation is CASRHTGFSNQPQHF.

This clonotype was recorded many times. The chain links TRBV7-9 to TRBJ1-2; D gene ambiguous. V was shortened by 1 base and J by 7 bases, with 13 bases between the two germline ends. Germline CDR1 reads SEHNR; CDR2 reads FQNEAQ (reference sequence). The CDR3 runs to 14 residues. This CDR3 is CASSLDAGGLGYTF. As DNA, the CDR3 is TGTGCCAGCAGCTTAGACGCGGGAGGCCTTGGCTACACCTTC.

The rearrangement joins TRBV9 to TRBJ2-7; 12 nucleotides match TRBD2. The V segment lost 0 bases and the J segment 5 bases; nucleotides outside the gene matches: 6. Per the germline V gene, CDR1 is SGDLS and CDR2 is YYNGEE. This CDR3 comprises 16 residues. Here the CDR3 reads CASSVGRLAGDDEQYF. The CDR3 DNA sequence: TGTGCCAGCAGCGTAGGGCGACTAGCGGGAGACGACGAGCAGTACTTC.

This clonotype was seen at least ten times. The chain joins TRBV11-2 to TRBJ2-1; 11 bases agree with TRBD2. The germline V gene encodes CDR1 SGHAT and CDR2 FQNNGV. V trimming: 5 bases; J trimming: 4 bases; junction bases outside the gene matches: 4. The CDR3 has 15 amino acids. CDR3 bases: TGTGCCAGCAGCATAAGACTAGCGGGGTACAATGAGCAGTTCTTC. It encodes CASSIRLAGYNEQFF.

A single count supports this clonotype. This sequence may be a read error, since a much larger clone differs from it by one base. This chain connects TRBV11-2 to TRBJ2-3, with D perhaps TRBD2 (5 bases). The CDR3 has 17 amino acids. The V gene's germline CDR1 is SGHAT and CDR2 FQNNGV. The germline V and J ends were trimmed by 1 base and 6 bases, with 20 bases remaining between them. The DNA of the CDR3 is TGTGCCAGCAGCTTAGGTGGGCGGGCCCGCCTGGAGGATACGCAGTATTTT. Amino acid sequence: CASSLGGRARLEDTQYF.

The chain recombines TRBV5-5 with TRBJ1-1; D not certain. V lost 4 bases and J lost 2, with 12 bases in between. From germline, CDR1 is SGHKS and CDR2 YYEKEE (reference sequence). This CDR3 is 14 amino acids long. The CDR3, as DNA: TGTGCCAGCAGCCCGGGTTGGGCTAACACTGAAGCTTTCTTT. The encoded protein is CASSPGWANTEAFF.

This sequence joins TRBV7-2 and TRBJ2-3, with 7 bases aligning to TRBD2. The V and J ends lost 4 bases and 3 bases, in that order; junction bases with no gene match: 1. Germline assignment: CDR1 SGHTA and CDR2 FQGNSA. CDR3 length: 13 amino acids. As DNA, the CDR3 is TGTGCCAGCAGCTCGCGGGGGACAGATACGCAGTATTTT. It specifies CASSSRGTDTQYF.

The V call is TRBV20-1, the J call TRBJ2-3; TRBD2 aligns across 12 bases. The ends lost 3 bases at V and 4 bases at J; junction bases unmatched: 8. This CDR3 has 16 amino acids. Germline-derived CDR1 and CDR2 are DFQATT and SNEGSKA (reference sequence). In DNA form, the CDR3 reads TGCAGTGCTAGCGGGCTAGCGGGAGGGCCGGCAGATACGCAGTATTTT. Protein sequence: CSASGLAGGPADTQYF.

This clonotype has a count of ten or more. V and J are TRBV5-1 and TRBJ2-6; 7 bases agree with TRBD1. There are 16 residues in the CDR3. Losses at the gene ends were 6 bases for V and 0 bases for J; bases not matched to a gene: 6. The germline gives CDR1 SGHRS, CDR2 YFSETQ. CDR3 in amino acids: CASTGQAFSGANVLTF. CDR3 DNA: TGCGCCAGCACTGGACAGGCCTTCTCTGGGGCCAACGTCCTGACTTTC.